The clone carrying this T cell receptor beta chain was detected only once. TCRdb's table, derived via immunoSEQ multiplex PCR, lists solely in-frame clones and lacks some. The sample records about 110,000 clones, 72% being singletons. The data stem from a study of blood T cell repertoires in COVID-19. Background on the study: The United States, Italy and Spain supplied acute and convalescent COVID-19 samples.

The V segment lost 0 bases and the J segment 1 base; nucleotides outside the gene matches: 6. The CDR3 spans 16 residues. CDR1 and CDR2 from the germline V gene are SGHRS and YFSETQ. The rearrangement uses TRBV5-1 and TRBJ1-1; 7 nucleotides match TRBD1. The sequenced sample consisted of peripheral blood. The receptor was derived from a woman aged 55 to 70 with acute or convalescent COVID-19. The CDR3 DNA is TGCGCCAGCAGCTTGGGTGTGAGGGGGCGGAACACTGAAGCTTTCTTT. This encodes CASSLGVRGRNTEAFF. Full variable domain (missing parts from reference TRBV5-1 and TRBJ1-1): KAGVTQTPRYLIKTRGQQVTLSCSPISGHRSVSWYQQTPGQGLQFLFEYFSETQRNKGNFPGRFSGRQFSNSRSEMNVSTLELGDSALYLCASSLGVRGRNTEAFFGQGTRLTVV.